The clone carrying this T cell receptor beta chain appeared a few times. Its target is not known. The CDR3 length is 15 residues. The trim removed 6 bases at V and 6 bases at J, leaving 6 bases unmatched. Germline V gives CDR1 LNHDA, CDR2 SQIVND (reference sequence). The record originates from a study of beta chain features in type 1 diabetes. Study findings and constraints: Shortening that was moderate but significant affected the TCRB CDR3s of Type 1 diabetes patients in all four CD4+ subsets.

The study reverse transcribed the entire isolated RNA, so it sequenced expressed TCRB transcripts. TCRdb's table, derived via immunoSEQ multiplex PCR, lists solely in-frame clones and lacks some. The sample lists about 160,000 clones; roughly 8% were seen once. The sequenced material came from central memory CD4+ T cells from blood. The receptor was derived from a young woman with type 1 diabetes. The chain links TRBV19 to TRBJ2-1; 12 bases are shared with TRBD2. The CDR3 sequence is CASSRLAGEFNEQFF. For the CDR3, the DNA is TGTGCCAGTAGCAGACTAGCGGGAGAGTTCAATGAGCAGTTCTTC.